These T cell receptor beta chains were read from a single sample in a study of read filtering for tumor transcriptome and immune sequencing. One entry per CDR3 protein results from TCRdb running MiXCR on the reads. The sample consists of approximately 57,000 distinct CDR3 sequences, 9% to 15% of them appearing once. The sequencing input was a population of CD138-negative cells sorted from bone marrow. The receptors originated from a donor aged 40 or older with multiple myeloma. CDR3s include the opening cysteine and the closing phenylalanine or tryptophan. The order of the fields is V gene, D gene, CDR3 protein. A D gene is named only where the DNA matches it firmly.

V: TRBV7-6
D: NA
CDR3: CASSPRPSGANVLTF

V: TRBV12-3/TRBV12-4
D: NA
CDR3: CASSYRREETQYF

V: TRBV29-1
D: TRBD1
CDR3: CSVQGQQETQYF

V: TRBV6-5
D: NA
CDR3: CASSPGRGIQETQYF

V: TRBV6-5
D: TRBD1
CDR3: CASSYSGQGAGELFF

V: TRBV10-3
D: NA
CDR3: CAISERMAAQETQYF

V: TRBV14
D: NA
CDR3: CASSQAQGLPHETQYF

V: TRBV5-5
D: TRBD1
CDR3: CASSQAGGVANEKLFF

V: TRBV19
D: NA
CDR3: CAAAPNDSREKLFF

V: TRBV11-2
D: NA
CDR3: CASSLVLGLAFF

V: TRBV5-1
D: TRBD2
CDR3: CASSPGTNLSQFF

V: TRBV7-3
D: NA
CDR3: CASSFNSINTGELFF

V: TRBV7-8
D: NA
CDR3: CASSLVLPGETQYF

V: TRBV30
D: NA
CDR3: CAWSVGDVGYTF

V: TRBV20-1
D: NA
CDR3: CSASRRSVQHF

V: TRBV27
D: NA
CDR3: CASSPGTTEAFF

V: TRBV5-1
D: NA
CDR3: CASSQPGRGRYEQYF

V: TRBV4-1
D: TRBD2
CDR3: CASSPGLVSPEQYF

V: TRBV29-1
D: NA
CDR3: CSVDRAGAGETQYF

V: TRBV12-3/TRBV12-4
D: TRBD1
CDR3: CASSSRGQSLGEQFF

V: TRBV5-1
D: NA
CDR3: CASSLWGPNQPQHF

V: TRBV18
D: NA
CDR3: CASSQLGPLLDTQYF

V: TRBV20-1
D: NA
CDR3: CSARVTAFQETQYF

V: TRBV9
D: NA
CDR3: CASSPNLGGHTEAFF

V: TRBV7-8
D: NA
CDR3: CASSLVPSAEYEQYF

V: TRBV7-7
D: NA
CDR3: CASSRDGGSETQYF

V: TRBV6-6
D: NA
CDR3: CASKGTENQPQHF

V: TRBV2
D: NA
CDR3: CASNLASWGTSYEQYF

V: TRBV29-1
D: NA
CDR3: CSVQTVLNTEASF

V: TRBV29-1
D: NA
CDR3: CSVELCPERGNYGYTF

V: TRBV6-2/TRBV6-3
D: NA
CDR3: CASGYTVTTEAFF

V: TRBV18
D: NA
CDR3: CASSPLGIEQPQHF